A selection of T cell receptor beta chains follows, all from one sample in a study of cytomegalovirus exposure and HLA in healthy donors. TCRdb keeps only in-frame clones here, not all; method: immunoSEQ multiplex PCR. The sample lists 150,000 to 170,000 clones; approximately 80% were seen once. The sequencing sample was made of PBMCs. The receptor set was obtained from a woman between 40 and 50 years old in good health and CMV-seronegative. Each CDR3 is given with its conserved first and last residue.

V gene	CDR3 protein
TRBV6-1	CASSPGVGPTGYTF
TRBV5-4	CASSLGTGQSQETQYF
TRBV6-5	CASSPRTVSEAFF
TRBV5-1	CASMQQVYNEQFF
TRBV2	CASSEVGGGAHEQFF
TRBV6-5	CASSERLANYGYTF
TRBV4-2	CASSQGTGGASRETQYF
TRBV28	CASRGNTEAFF
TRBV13	CASKETGAYEQYF
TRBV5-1	CASSLSQTGRTEAFF
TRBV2	CASSPDRGTYEQYF
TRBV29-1	CSVPWGGSTDTQYF
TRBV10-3	CAISAGTGSGANVLTF
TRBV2	CATQGDGYGYTF
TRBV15	CATSIGQGGRGYEQYF
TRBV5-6	CASSPPDRDYEQYF
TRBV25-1	CASSEWRRGASGEQFF
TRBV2	CASSDELNQPQHF
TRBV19	CASSPGVWVTGELFF
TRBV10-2	CASSEGWGGYGYTF
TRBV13	CASSLRGSGELFF
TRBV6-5	CASSYSWQGAGGYTF
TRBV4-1	CASSQERTEQYF
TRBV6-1	CASRARDYNYNEQFF
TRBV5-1	CASSSGQGAINSPLHF
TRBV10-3	CTTQPGNTEAFF
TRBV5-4	CASSNPGGGYEQYF
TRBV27	CASSSDRGPGGVHGYTF
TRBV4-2	CASSQPGQGPNEQFF
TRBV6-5	CASGQGREKLFF
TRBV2	CASRAGQFVEKLFF
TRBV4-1	CASSQDSGNTEAFF
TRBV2	CASSRTSGGGETQYF
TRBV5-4	CASSRGLAGGQRETQYF
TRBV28	CASLWEGGNTEAFF
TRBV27	CASSSAPAQVHRGYTF
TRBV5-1	CASSLNGQENTEAFF
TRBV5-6	CASSYDRGEQYF
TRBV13	CASSPGTGDYEQYF
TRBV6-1	CASSDFSGLVGEQFF
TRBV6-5	CASSYLLNTEAFF
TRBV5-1	CASSLRGGDYEQYF
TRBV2	CASSQTANYGYTF
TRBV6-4	CASSPLAGGHDTQYF
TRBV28	CASSFPTGSNKAFF
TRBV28	CASSSWTGQIYGYTF
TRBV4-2	CASSQGTDSGNTIYF
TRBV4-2	CASSQGGETEAFF
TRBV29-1	CSVVQVAGAYEQYF
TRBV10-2	CASSAVAGARVGDTQYF
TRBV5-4	CASSLAFSGGAADTQYF
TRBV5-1	CASSSPGRKTEAFF
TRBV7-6	CASSLSLAGLYNEQFF
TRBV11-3	CASSPRTSGSGEQYF
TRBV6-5	CASSSPGVAEAFF